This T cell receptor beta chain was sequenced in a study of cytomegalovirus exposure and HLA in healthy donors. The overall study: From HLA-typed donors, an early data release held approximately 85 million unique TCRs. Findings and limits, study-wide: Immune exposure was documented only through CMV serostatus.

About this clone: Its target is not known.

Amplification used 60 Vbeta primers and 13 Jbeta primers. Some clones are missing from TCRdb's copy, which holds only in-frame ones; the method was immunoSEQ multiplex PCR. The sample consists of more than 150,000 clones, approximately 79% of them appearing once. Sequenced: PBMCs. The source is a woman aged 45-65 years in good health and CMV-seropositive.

CDR3 sequence: CASSLNRGRGGTNEKLFF. The CDR3 bases are TGTGCCAGCAGCTTGAACAGGGGGCGCGGTGGAACTAATGAAAAACTGTTTTTT. The chain carries TRBV7-2 and TRBJ1-4; 9 bases line up with TRBD1. The CDR3 runs to 18 residues. With 3 bases clipped from V and 1 base from J, the junction kept 9 bases outside the gene matches. Per the germline V gene, CDR1 is SGHTA and CDR2 is FQGNSA.